This record covers a single T cell receptor (beta chain). It lacks a known antigen. Per-base qualities were not stored, and no clone one base away is much larger. The germline V gene gives CDR1 as SNHLY and CDR2 as FYNNEI. Taken from cysteine to phenylalanine, the CDR3 has 16 residues. Only the CDR3 region is kept as DNA, spanning 48 bases read in frame from base 1. At the junction V is shortened by 1 base and J by 4 bases, with 15 bases in between. The data derive from a study of STAT5B mutations in CD4+ large granular lymphocyte leukemia (dated by TCRdb to 2021 to 2024). With regard to the full study: Among the healthy controls, the CDR3 'QG' motif was associated with a particular HLA allele. Flow cytometry on FACSCanto II or FACSVerse showed that the purified fractions were more than 95% pure among lymphocytes. The study compared the TCRbeta repertoires of patients with CD4+ T-cell large granular lymphocyte leukemia against those of healthy blood donors. The investigation overall reported the following: Enrichment of TRBV06-family usage was observed among the top patient clones (8/27) relative to healthy controls (2/35). The data were not HLA-matched, and the relatively small sample size could explain the higher clonality seen in CD4+ compared with CD8+ T-LGLL. Compared with healthy CD4+ repertoires, CD4-sorted patient repertoires appeared more clonal, and this difference remained even after the putative leukemic clones were removed. The main leukemic clonotypes were found to be private to each patient, although about 25% of the main leukemic clonotypes were detected at low frequency in the non-leukemic repertoires of other patients.

TCRbeta rearrangements were sequenced from genomic DNA using the immunoSEQ assay at survey resolution. The study's own analysis went as follows. In the TCR sequencing data, the smallest productive clonotype frequency that could be detected was 2.59 x 10-5. Analyses included only productive TCRbeta rearrangements, meaning complete and in-frame sequences. Sample clonality was computed as Simpson clonality in the immunoSEQ Analyzer version 3.0. Clones were grouped by frequency into very rare, small, medium, large (1-20%) or hyperexpanded (>20%) categories. Generation probabilities were estimated with OLGA 1.2.3, V-gene circos plots were generated with VDJtools, specificities were searched for in VDJdb, and CDR3 motifs were identified with GLIPH. The clones in this table, taken by TCRdb from immuneACCESS, are in-frame only. Not every clone is retained; where verified, under half of the shortfall comes from an unresolved V gene, and the cause of the rest is unknown. From that table come the V and J calls and clone size; the DNA was used to work out D and trimming. For this sample the table gives around 38,000 clones, of which approximately 90% were detected only once. Of the sample, less than 3.5% is held by the ten largest clones.

Healthy controls were 35 to 40 blood donors whose buffy coats came from the Finnish Red Cross blood service. All TCR-sequenced material derived from peripheral blood: patient blood samples and healthy donor buffy coats. Ficoll-Hypaque gradient centrifugation was used to isolate peripheral blood mononuclear cells. CD4+ cells were purified magnetically from the buffy coats of healthy controls. Genomic DNA was extracted using the Gentra Puregene Cell and Tissue kit, and a Qubit 2.0 fluorometer was used to quantify it. Sequencing was performed on CD4+ T cells from blood buffy coats. The sequence was obtained from a human donor in good health. The V gene is TRBV2 and the J gene is TRBJ2-3; matching of 6 bases hints at TRBD2 as the D gene. The base sequence is TGTGCCAGCAGTGAAGACGGGGGAGCGAGCGCAGATACGCAGTATTTT. Translated, this is CASSEDGGASADTQYF.